This T cell receptor (beta chain) was identified during a study of blood T cell repertoires in COVID-19. Study in general: The samples span acute and convalescent COVID-19 from the United States, Italy and Spain. T cells, B-cell-depleted T cells, or PBMCs supplied cDNA or gDNA.

The CDR3 runs 14 residues. From germline, CDR1 is SGHVS and CDR2 FNYEAQ. V dropped 1 base and J dropped 4; count of bases not matched to a gene: 4. Per the original methods: Nucleated cell counts were estimated from reference gene primer amplification. Assay used: immunoSEQ multiplex PCR; TCRdb lists only in-frame clones, some missing. V and J calls and clone size are given by that table; D and trimming were obtained from the DNA. The sample lists approximately 280,000 clones; approximately 88% were seen once. The V call is TRBV7-6, the J call TRBJ2-7; 7 positions match TRBD1. This TCR was sampled from a young man with active or convalescent COVID-19. The sample consisted of peripheral blood. The CDR3 loop reads CASSLVQGEYEQYF. CDR3 bases: TGTGCCAGCAGCTTAGTTCAGGGGGAGTACGAGCAGTACTTC.